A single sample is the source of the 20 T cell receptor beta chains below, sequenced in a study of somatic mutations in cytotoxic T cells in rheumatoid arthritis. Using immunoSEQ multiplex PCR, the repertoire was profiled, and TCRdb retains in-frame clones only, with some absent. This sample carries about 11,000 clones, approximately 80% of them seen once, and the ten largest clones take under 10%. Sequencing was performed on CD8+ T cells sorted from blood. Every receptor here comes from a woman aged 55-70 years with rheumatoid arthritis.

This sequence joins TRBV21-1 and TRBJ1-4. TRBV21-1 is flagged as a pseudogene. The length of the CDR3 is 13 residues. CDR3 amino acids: CASPNRGFEKLFF. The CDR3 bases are TGTGCCAGCCCGAACCGGGGGTTTGAAAAACTGTTTTTT.

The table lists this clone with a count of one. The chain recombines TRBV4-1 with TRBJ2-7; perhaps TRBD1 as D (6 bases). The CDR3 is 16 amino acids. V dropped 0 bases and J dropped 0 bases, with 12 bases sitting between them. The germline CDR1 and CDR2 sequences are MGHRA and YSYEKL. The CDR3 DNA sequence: TGCGCCAGCAGCCAAGATGGACAGACACCCTCCTACGAGCAGTACTTC. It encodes CASSQDGQTPSYEQYF.

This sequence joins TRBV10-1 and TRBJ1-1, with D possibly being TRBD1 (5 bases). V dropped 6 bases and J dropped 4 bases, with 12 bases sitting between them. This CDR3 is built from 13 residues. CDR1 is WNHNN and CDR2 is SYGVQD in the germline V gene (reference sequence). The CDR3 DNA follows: TGCGCCAGCAGGACTGGAAGGGGCACTGAAGCTTTCTTT. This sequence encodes CASRTGRGTEAFF.

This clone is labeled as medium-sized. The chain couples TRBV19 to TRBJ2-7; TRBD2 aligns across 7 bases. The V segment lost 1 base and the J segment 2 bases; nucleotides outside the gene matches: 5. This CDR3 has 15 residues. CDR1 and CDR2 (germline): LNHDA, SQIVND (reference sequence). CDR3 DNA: TGTGCCAGTAGTATAGGGGCCAGCGGGACCTACGAGCAGTACTTC. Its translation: CASSIGASGTYEQYF.

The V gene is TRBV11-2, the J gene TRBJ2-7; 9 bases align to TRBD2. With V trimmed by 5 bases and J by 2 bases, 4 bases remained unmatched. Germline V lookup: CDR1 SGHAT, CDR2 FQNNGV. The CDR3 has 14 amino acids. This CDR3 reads CASSAGTSPYEQYF. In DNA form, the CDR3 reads TGTGCCAGCAGCGCCGGGACTAGCCCCTACGAGCAGTACTTC.

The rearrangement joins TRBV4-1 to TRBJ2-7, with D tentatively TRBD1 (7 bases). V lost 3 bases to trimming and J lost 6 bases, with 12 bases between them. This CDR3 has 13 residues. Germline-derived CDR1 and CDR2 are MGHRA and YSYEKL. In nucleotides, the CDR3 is TGCGCCAGCAGCCAGAGACAGGGAGGCGAGCAGTACTTC. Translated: CASSQRQGGEQYF.

CDR3 loop: CASSSQGQAEAFF. The CDR3 DNA is TGTGCCAGCAGTTCGCAGGGGCAGGCTGAAGCTTTCTTT. This rearrangement joins TRBV27 to TRBJ1-1; TRBD1 is a possible D gene (6 bases). V was cut by 4 bases and J by 6 bases, with 12 bases left in between. The CDR3 runs 13 residues. Germline V gene data show CDR1 as MNHEY and CDR2 as SMNVEV (reference sequence).

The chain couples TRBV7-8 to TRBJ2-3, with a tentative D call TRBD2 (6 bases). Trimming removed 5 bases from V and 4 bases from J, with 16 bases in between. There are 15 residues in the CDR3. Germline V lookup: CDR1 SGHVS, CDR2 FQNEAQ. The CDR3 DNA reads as TGTGCCAGCAGCCCGTCCGGGAGTTCGGCAGATACGCAGTATTTT. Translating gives CASSPSGSSADTQYF. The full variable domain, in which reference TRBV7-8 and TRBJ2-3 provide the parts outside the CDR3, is GAGVSQSPRYKVAKRGQDVALRCDPISGHVSLFWYQQALGQGPEFLTYFQNEAQLDKSGLPSDRFFAERPEGSVSTLKIQRTQQEDSAVYLCASSPSGSSADTQYFGPGTRLTVL.

The CDR3 nucleotides are TGCGCCAGCAGCTTGGTTCTGACAGATACGCAGTATTTT. Amino acids: CASSLVLTDTQYF. V is TRBV5-1 and J is TRBJ2-3; no firm D call. Germline V lookup: CDR1 SGHRS, CDR2 YFSETQ. Trimming removed 0 bases at V and 3 bases at J, with 5 bases between. The CDR3 totals 13 residues.

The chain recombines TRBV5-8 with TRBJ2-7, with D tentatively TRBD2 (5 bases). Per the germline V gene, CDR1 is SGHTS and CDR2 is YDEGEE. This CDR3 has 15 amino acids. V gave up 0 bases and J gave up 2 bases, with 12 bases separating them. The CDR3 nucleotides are TGTGCCAGCAGCTTGGGTCGGGGTAAGCCCTACGAGCAGTACTTC. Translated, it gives CASSLGRGKPYEQYF.

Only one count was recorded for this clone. CDR3 protein: CASKFGHVAKNIQYF. The CDR3 region has the DNA TGTGCCAGCAAGTTCGGACACGTAGCCAAAAACATTCAGTACTTC. This chain uses TRBV19 with TRBJ2-4, with a tentative D call TRBD1 (5 bases). CDR1 LNHDA and CDR2 SQIVND come from the germline V gene (reference sequence). Trimming removed 9 bases at V and 0 bases at J, with 15 bases between. This CDR3 spans 15 amino acids.

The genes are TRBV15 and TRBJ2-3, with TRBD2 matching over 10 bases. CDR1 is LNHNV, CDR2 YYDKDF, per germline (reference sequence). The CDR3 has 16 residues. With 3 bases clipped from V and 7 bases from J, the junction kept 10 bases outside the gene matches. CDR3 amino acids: CATSRFSGRAVNTQYF. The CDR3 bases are TGTGCCACCAGCAGGTTCAGCGGGAGGGCCGTGAATACGCAGTATTTT.

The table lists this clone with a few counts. This chain's CDR3 is CASSQDTLVDTQYF. DNA for the CDR3: TGTGCCAGCAGCCAAGATACCCTAGTTGATACGCAGTATTTT. V gene TRBV4-2 combines with J gene TRBJ2-3; D remains unclear. V was shortened by 0 bases and J by 6 bases, with 10 bases between the two germline ends. There are 14 residues in the CDR3. Germline CDR1 and CDR2: LGHNA and YNFKEQ.

As DNA, the CDR3 is TGTGCCATCAGTGACCCGGGACAGGGGGCCAAAAACATTCAGTACTTC. This sequence encodes CAISDPGQGAKNIQYF. This sequence joins TRBV10-3 and TRBJ2-4; TRBD1 agrees at 10 bases. The germline CDR1 and CDR2 sequences are ENHRY and SYGVKD. This CDR3 has 16 residues. After removal of 3 bases from V and 1 base from J, the junction contained 3 bases not matched to a gene.

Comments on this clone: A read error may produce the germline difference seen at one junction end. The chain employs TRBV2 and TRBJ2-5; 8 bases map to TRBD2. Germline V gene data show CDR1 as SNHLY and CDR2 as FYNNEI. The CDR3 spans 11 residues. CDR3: CATRRGGHDHF. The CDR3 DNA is TGTGCCACCCGCCGGGGGGGACACGATCACTTC.

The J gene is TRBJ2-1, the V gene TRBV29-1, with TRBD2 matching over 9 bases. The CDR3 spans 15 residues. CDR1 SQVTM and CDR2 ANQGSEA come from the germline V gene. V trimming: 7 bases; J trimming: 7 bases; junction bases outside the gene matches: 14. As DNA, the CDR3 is TGCAGCGCAGTGGGTAGCGGGAGAGGGAGGAATGAGCAGTTCTTC. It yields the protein CSAVGSGRGRNEQFF.

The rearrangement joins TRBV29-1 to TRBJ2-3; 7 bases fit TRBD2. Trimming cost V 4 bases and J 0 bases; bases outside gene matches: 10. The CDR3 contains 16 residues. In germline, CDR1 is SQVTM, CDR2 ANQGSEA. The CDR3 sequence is CSVVSSGRPSTDTQYF. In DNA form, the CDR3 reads TGCAGCGTTGTATCTAGCGGCCGCCCTAGCACAGATACGCAGTATTTT.

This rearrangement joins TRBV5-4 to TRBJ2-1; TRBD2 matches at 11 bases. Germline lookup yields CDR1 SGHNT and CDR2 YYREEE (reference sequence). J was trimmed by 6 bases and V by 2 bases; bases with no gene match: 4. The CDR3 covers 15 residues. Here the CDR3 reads CASSFAGTSGNEQFF. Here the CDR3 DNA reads TGTGCCAGCAGCTTCGCCGGGACTAGCGGCAATGAGCAGTTCTTC.

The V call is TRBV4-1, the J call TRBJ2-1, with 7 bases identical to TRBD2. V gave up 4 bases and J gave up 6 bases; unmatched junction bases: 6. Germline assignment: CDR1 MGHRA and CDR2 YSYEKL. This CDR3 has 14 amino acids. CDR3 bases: TGCGCCAGCAGCCTTCTCGGGACTATCAATGAGCAGTTCTTC. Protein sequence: CASSLLGTINEQFF.

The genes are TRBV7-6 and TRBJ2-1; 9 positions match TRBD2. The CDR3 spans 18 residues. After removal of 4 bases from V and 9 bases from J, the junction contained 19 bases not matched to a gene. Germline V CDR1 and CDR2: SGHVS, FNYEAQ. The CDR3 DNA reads TGTGCCAGCAGCTCCTGGGGGGCGGTTAGCGGGAGCATGATTGAGCAGTTCTTC. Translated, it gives CASSSWGAVSGSMIEQFF.